This TCR beta chain was captured in a study of post-analysis software for immune sequencing data. With V trimmed by 4 bases and J by 4 bases, 7 bases remained unmatched. From germline, CDR1 is SGHRS and CDR2 YFSETQ. CDR3 length: 15 residues. Unique molecular identifiers were present in the TCR beta cDNA libraries. TCRdb ran MiXCR on the PCR reads and lists one entry per CDR3 protein. The sample holds 650,000 to 850,000 distinct CDR3 sequences, approximately 57% seen once. Study results and caveats: When compared against controls, multiple sclerosis patients showed significantly lower normalized Chao1 diversity. Patients carried five TRBV segments more frequently than controls did, and TRBV5-6, TRBV5-1 and TRBV20-1 were among them.

Turning to this clonotype: The antigen remains undetermined.

The sample comprised blood. The origin of this receptor is a girl aged 5 to 17 with multiple sclerosis. V and J are TRBV5-1 and TRBJ2-5; 10 bases agree with TRBD2. CDR3 amino acids: CASSATGTSVETQYF. The CDR3 region has the DNA TGCGCCAGCAGCGCCACCGGGACTAGCGTAGAGACCCAGTACTTC.